This TCR beta chain was obtained from a study of OX40 agonist ivuxolimab in advanced cancers. Whole-study results and caveats: Low normalized T-cell clonal expansion also characterized some of the nonresponders. On average, a greater number of expanded clones characterised CD8+ T cells relative to CD4+.

Trimming left V 5 bases short and J 0 bases short, with 4 bases between. This CDR3 spans 13 amino acids. Germline values: CDR1 MNHEY, CDR2 SVGAGI. Libraries were prepared by immunoSEQ multiplex PCR; TCRdb keeps only in-frame clonotypes and omits some of them. The data hold about 69,000 clones, with 85% observed a single time. Exclusion applied to patients with autoimmune disease history or systemic immunosuppression. On this clone: Its target is unknown.

This sequence was found in an adult with an advanced solid tumor such as melanoma, head and neck, liver or kidney cancer. Sequencing used CD4+ or CD8+ T cells sorted from blood, obtained in a trial of the OX40 agonist ivuxolimab. The gene calls are TRBV6-5 and TRBJ2-2; D not resolved. CDR3 coding DNA: TGTGCCAGCAGTACAGCGAACACCGGGGAGCTGTTTTTT. Translated: CASSTANTGELFF.